This TCR beta chain was sequenced during a study of cytomegalovirus exposure and HLA in healthy donors. CDR3 length: 15 amino acids. Germline V gives CDR1 GTSNPN, CDR2 SVGIG (reference sequence). V shed 5 bases and J 4 bases; nucleotides not matched to a gene: 11. Here immunoSEQ multiplex PCR was the method, and the copy in TCRdb shows in-frame clones only, minus some. The sample consists of roughly 60,000 clones, about 95% of them appearing once. The sequencing input was PBMCs. The V gene is TRBV30, the J gene TRBJ2-3, with TRBD2 matching 8 bases. This sequence originates from a man between 18 and 35 years old in good health and CMV-seronegative. The CDR3 DNA reads TGTGCCTGGGCCCCGGGGGGGGGAGCCTCAGATACGCAGTATTTT. This gives the protein CAWAPGGGASDTQYF.